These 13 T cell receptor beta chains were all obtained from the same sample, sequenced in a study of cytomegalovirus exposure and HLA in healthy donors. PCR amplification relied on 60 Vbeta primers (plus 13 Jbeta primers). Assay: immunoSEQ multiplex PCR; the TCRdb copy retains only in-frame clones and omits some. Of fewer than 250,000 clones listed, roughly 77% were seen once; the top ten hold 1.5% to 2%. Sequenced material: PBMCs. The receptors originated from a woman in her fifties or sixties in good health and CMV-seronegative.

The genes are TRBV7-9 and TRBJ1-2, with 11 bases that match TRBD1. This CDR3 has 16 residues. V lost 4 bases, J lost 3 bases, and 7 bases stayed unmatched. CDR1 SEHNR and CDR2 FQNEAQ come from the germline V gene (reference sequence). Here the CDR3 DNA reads TGTGCCAGCAGCTCCACGGACAGGGGGCAGGACTATGGCTACACCTTC. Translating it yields CASSSTDRGQDYGYTF. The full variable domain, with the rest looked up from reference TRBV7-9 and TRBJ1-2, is DTGVSQNPRHKITKRGQNVTFRCDPISEHNRLYWYRQTLGQGPEFLTYFQNEAQLEKSRLLSDRFSAERPKGSFSTLEIQRTEQGDSAMYLCASSSTDRGQDYGYTFGSGTRLTVV.

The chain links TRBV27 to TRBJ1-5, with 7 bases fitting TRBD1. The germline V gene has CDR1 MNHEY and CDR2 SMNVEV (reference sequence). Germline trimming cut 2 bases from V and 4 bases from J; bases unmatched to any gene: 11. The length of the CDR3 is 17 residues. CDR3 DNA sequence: TGTGCCAGCAGTTTAATCCACCCGACAGGGCAAAATCAGCCCCAGCATTTT. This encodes CASSLIHPTGQNQPQHF.

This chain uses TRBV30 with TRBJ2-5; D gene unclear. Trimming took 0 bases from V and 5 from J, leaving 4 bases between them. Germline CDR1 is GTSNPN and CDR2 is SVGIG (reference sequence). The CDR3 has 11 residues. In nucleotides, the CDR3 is TGTGCCTGGAGTGTAAGCGAGACCCAGTACTTC. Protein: CAWSVSETQYF.

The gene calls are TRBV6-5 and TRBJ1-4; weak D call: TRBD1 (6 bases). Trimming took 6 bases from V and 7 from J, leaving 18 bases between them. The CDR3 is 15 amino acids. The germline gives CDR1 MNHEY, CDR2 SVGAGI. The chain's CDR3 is CASSPGAGRSEKLFF. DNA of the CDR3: TGTGCCAGCAGCCCAGGGGCAGGGCGGTCTGAAAAACTGTTTTTT.

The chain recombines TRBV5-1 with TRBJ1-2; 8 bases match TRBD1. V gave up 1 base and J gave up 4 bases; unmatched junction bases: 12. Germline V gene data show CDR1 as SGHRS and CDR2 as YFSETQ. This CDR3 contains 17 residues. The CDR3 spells CASSLSRGPTDLYGYTF. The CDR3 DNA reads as TGCGCCAGCAGCTTGTCCAGGGGGCCAACGGACCTCTATGGCTACACCTTC.

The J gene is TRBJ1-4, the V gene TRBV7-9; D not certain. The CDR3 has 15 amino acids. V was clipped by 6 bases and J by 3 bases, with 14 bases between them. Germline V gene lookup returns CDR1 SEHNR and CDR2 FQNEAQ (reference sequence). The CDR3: CASRPSGLSNEKLFF. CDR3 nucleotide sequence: TGTGCCAGCAGGCCTAGCGGGCTTTCTAATGAAAAACTGTTTTTT.

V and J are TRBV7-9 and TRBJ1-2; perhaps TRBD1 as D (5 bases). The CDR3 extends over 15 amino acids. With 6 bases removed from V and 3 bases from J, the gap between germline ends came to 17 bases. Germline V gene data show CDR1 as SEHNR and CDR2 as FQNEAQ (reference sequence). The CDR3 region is CASSSAGRLHYGYTF. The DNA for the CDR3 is TGTGCCAGCAGTTCTGCGGGACGCCTTCACTATGGCTACACCTTC.

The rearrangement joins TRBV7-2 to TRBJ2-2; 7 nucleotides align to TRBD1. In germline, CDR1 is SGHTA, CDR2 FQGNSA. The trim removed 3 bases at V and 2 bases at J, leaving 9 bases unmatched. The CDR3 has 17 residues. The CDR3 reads CASSFYIGQANTGELFF. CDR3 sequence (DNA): TGTGCCAGCAGCTTTTATATCGGACAGGCCAACACCGGGGAGCTGTTTTTT.

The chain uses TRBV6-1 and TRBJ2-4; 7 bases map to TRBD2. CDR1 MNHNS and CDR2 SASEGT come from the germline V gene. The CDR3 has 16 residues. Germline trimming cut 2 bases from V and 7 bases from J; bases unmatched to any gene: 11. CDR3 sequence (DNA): TGTGCCAGCAGTGAATACGGGGCGGGGGACGGCAACATTCAGTACTTC. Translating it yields CASSEYGAGDGNIQYF.

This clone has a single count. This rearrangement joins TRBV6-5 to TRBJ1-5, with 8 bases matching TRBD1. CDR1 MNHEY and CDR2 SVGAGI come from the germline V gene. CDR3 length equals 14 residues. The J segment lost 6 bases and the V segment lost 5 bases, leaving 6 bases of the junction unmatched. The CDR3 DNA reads TGTGCCAGCAGTGGGGCAGGGGGCAGTCAGCCCCAGCATTTT. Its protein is CASSGAGGSQPQHF.

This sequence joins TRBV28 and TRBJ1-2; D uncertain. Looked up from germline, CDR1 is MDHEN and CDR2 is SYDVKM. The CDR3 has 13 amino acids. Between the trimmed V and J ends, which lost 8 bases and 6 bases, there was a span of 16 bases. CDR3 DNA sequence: TGTGCCAGCGGGTGGTATATCGGGGATGGCTACACCTTC. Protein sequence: CASGWYIGDGYTF.

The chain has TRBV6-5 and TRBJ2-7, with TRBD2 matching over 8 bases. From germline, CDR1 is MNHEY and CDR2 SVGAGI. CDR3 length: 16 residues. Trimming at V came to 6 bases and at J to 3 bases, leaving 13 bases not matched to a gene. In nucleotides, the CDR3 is TGTGCCAGCAGATACGGGTGGGGACTAGGGGACTACGAGCAGTACTTC. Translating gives CASRYGWGLGDYEQYF.

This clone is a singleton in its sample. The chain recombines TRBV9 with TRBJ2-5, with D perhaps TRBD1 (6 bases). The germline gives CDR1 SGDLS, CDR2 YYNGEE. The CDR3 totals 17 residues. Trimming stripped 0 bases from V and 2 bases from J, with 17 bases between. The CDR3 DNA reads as TGTGCCAGCAGCGTAGGCAGGGGACGCGTCGGTCAAGAGACCCAGTACTTC. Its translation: CASSVGRGRVGQETQYF.